This TCR beta chain was found in a study of cytomegalovirus exposure and HLA in healthy donors. Study-wide context: From 150 million to 200 million T cells, an earlier analysis saw roughly 120 million unique TCR beta sequences.

The PCR used 60 Vbeta and 13 Jbeta primers. Clones were sequenced by immunoSEQ multiplex PCR, and TCRdb holds only the in-frame ones, with some missing. The repertoire holds approximately 160,000 clones, with under 85% as singletons. This clone has a single count. This clonotype originated in a woman aged 25 to 39 in good health and CMV-seronegative. The sequenced sample was PBMCs.

In DNA form, the CDR3 reads TGCGCCAGCAGCCAAGTGGAGGACGGAAATGAAAAACTGTTTTTT. Residues: CASSQVEDGNEKLFF. The chain joins TRBV4-1 to TRBJ1-4; D uncertain. V shed 1 base and J shed 5 bases, with 11 bases lying between them. The CDR3 runs to 15 residues. Germline values: CDR1 MGHRA, CDR2 YSYEKL.